Each of the 20 T cell receptor beta chains below was sequenced from the same sample in a study of blood T cell repertoires in COVID-19. The method was immunoSEQ multiplex PCR; TCRdb's version includes in-frame clones alone and lacks a portion of them. This sample has some 120,000 clones; about 74% occur once, and the top ten carry 6%. The sample comprised peripheral blood. Receptors originate from a man aged 80 or over with COVID-19, enrolled during active disease.

The V and J genes are TRBV4-1 and TRBJ2-2; the match to TRBD1 covers 8 bases. The ends lost 4 bases at V and 7 bases at J; junction bases unmatched: 5. There are 14 residues in the CDR3. Germline V gives CDR1 MGHRA, CDR2 YSYEKL. The CDR3 loop reads CASSPAGGGGELFF. The CDR3 DNA reads TGCGCCAGCAGCCCGGCAGGGGGCGGCGGGGAGCTGTTTTTT.

CDR3 amino acids: CASSQGGTVPGELFF. In nucleotides, the CDR3 is TGTGCCAGCAGCCAAGGAGGGACTGTCCCCGGGGAGCTGTTTTTT. The chain recombines TRBV3-1 (or the pseudogene TRBV3-2) with TRBJ2-2, with D possibly matching TRBD2 (6 bases). V gave up 1 base and J gave up 6 bases, with 12 bases separating them. The CDR3 totals 15 residues. Germline V lookup: CDR1 LGHDT, CDR2 YNNKEL (reference sequence).

This clone was recorded once. The V and J genes are TRBV6-2 or TRBV6-3 and TRBJ2-1; possibly TRBD2 for D (7 bases). V was trimmed by 6 bases and J by 0 bases, leaving 15 bases between them. Germline-derived CDR1 and CDR2 are MNHEY and SVGEGT. The CDR3 runs to 16 residues. This CDR3 is CASSLRRGLSYNEQFF. CDR3 nucleotide sequence: TGTGCCAGCAGCCTCCGGCGGGGGCTCTCCTACAATGAGCAGTTCTTC.

The V and J genes are TRBV24-1 and TRBJ2-1, with TRBD1 identical over 8 bases. The length of the CDR3 is 16 residues. Germline V gene data show CDR1 as KGHDR and CDR2 as SFDVKD. The trim removed 4 bases at V and 1 base at J, leaving 5 bases unmatched. CDR3 nucleotides: TGTGCCACCAGTGACCCAGGGGGCGGATCCTACAATGAGCAGTTCTTC. Translating gives CATSDPGGGSYNEQFF.

This sequence joins TRBV28 and TRBJ1-1; D ambiguous. The CDR3 totals 16 residues. V lost 7 bases and J 1 base, leaving 19 bases between the germline ends. Germline lookup yields CDR1 MDHEN and CDR2 SYDVKM. Written as DNA, the CDR3 is TGTGCCAGCAACCACCAACCGAGGGTTGGGAACACTGAAGCTTTCTTT. It is translated as CASNHQPRVGNTEAFF.

In this sample, this clone turned up a few times. This chain uses TRBV9 with TRBJ2-1; 8 bases map to TRBD2. Germline CDR1 SGDLS, CDR2 YYNGEE. V was clipped by 5 bases and J by 0 bases; unmatched bases: 4. The CDR3 has 15 residues. The CDR3 bases are TGTGCCAGCAGTGATAGCGGGAACTCCTACAATGAGCAGTTCTTC. This gives the protein CASSDSGNSYNEQFF.

The V gene is TRBV13, the J gene TRBJ1-4; tentative D call: TRBD1 (5 bases). The V gene lost 3 bases and the J gene lost 10 bases, with 18 bases spanning the gap. In germline, CDR1 is PRHDT, CDR2 FYEKMQ (reference sequence). The CDR3 runs 15 residues. CDR3 in DNA: TGTGCCAGCAGCTTCGGGGGAGGACCATACAGAAAACTGTTTTTT. Translating it yields CASSFGGGPYRKLFF.

This clone has only one observation. The rearrangement links TRBV18 to TRBJ2-6, with 8 bases fitting TRBD1. The CDR3 consists of 18 residues. The germline gives CDR1 KGHSH, CDR2 LQKENI. Trimming at V came to 4 bases and at J to 2 bases, leaving 10 bases not matched to a gene. The CDR3: CASSQLGQGLPGANVLTF. CDR3 in DNA: TGTGCCAGCTCACAATTAGGACAGGGTTTACCTGGGGCCAACGTCCTGACTTTC.

The V gene is TRBV10-2, the J gene TRBJ1-6, with 8 bases lining up with TRBD1. Germline V gives CDR1 WSHSY, CDR2 SAAADI. The CDR3 is made up of 14 amino acids. V lost 6 bases and J lost 6; bases outside the gene matches: 4. CDR3 bases: TGCGCCAGCAGCCCCAGGGGGCTTAATTCACCCCTCCACTTT. It yields the protein CASSPRGLNSPLHF.

The chain employs TRBV28 and TRBJ2-7; 11 nucleotides match TRBD1. With V trimmed by 4 bases and J by 4 bases, 6 bases remained unmatched. Germline CDR1 and CDR2: MDHEN and SYDVKM. This CDR3 comprises 15 residues. CDR3 nucleotides: TGTGCCAGCAGTTCCCCCGGGACAGGGGGGTACGAGCAGTACTTC. It encodes CASSSPGTGGYEQYF.

V and J are TRBV11-2 and TRBJ2-1; 15 nucleotides line up with TRBD2. The CDR3 runs 14 residues. The trim removed 3 bases at V and 12 bases at J, leaving 3 bases unmatched. Germline loops: CDR1 SGHAT, CDR2 FQNNGV. CDR3 region: CASSLGLAGGGQFF. The CDR3 nucleotides are TGTGCCAGCAGCTTGGGACTAGCGGGAGGAGGGCAGTTCTTC. The full variable domain, with the rest looked up from reference TRBV11-2 and TRBJ2-1, is EAGVAQSPRYKIIEKRQSVAFWCNPISGHATLYWYQQILGQGPKLLIQFQNNGVVDDSQLPKDRFSAERLKGVDSTLKIQPAKLEDSAVYLCASSLGLAGGGQFFGPGTRLTVL.

The chain employs TRBV3-1 (or the pseudogene TRBV3-2) and TRBJ2-3, with D perhaps TRBD1 (6 bases). The CDR3 loop spans 16 amino acids. Trimming stripped 1 base from V and 2 bases from J, with 13 bases between. The germline CDR1 and CDR2 sequences are LGHDT and YNNKEL (reference sequence). The CDR3 loop is CASSQVQGIPTDTQYF. For the CDR3, the DNA is TGTGCCAGCAGCCAAGTCCAGGGGATTCCCACAGATACGCAGTATTTT.

The chain links TRBV4-1 to TRBJ2-3; 9 bases fit TRBD2. Trimming at V came to 0 bases and at J to 5 bases, leaving 6 bases not matched to a gene. The CDR3 covers 16 residues. Germline loops: CDR1 MGHRA, CDR2 YSYEKL. The CDR3 spells CASSQEWAGGGDTQYF. Here the CDR3 DNA reads TGCGCCAGCAGCCAAGAATGGGCGGGAGGGGGAGATACGCAGTATTTT.

The chain couples TRBV5-5 to TRBJ2-2; TRBD1 is a possible D gene (5 bases). The CDR3 consists of 16 residues. Germline V gene lookup returns CDR1 SGHKS and CDR2 YYEKEE (reference sequence). Trimming shortened V by 0 bases and J by 1 base, and 10 bases separated the two germline ends. CDR3 DNA sequence: TGTGCCAGCAGCTTGGTGGCACAGGTGAACACCGGGGAGCTGTTTTTT. Its protein is CASSLVAQVNTGELFF. Using reference TRBV5-5 and TRBJ2-2 for the parts outside the CDR3, the full variable domain is DAGVTQSPTHLIKTRGQQVTLRCSPISGHKSVSWYQQVLGQGPQFIFQYYEKEERGRGNFPDRFSARQFPNYSSELNVNALLLGDSALYLCASSLVAQVNTGELFFGEGSRLTVL.

The chain carries TRBV28 and TRBJ1-1; 7 nucleotides match TRBD1. The CDR3 contains 13 residues. The V gene end was trimmed by 6 bases and the J gene end by 5 bases; junction bases not matched to a gene: 6. Germline V gives CDR1 MDHEN, CDR2 SYDVKM. The CDR3 DNA is TGTGCCAGCAGACCACAGGGGACGACTGAAGCTTTCTTT. This gives the protein CASRPQGTTEAFF.

This clone was seen more than once but under ten times. CDR3 nucleotide sequence: TGCGCCAGCAGCCAACAGGGGATTCATGGCTACACCTTC. It yields the protein CASSQQGIHGYTF. The V and J genes are TRBV4-3 and TRBJ1-2, with D possibly TRBD1 on 6 matching bases. Between the trimmed V and J ends, which lost 2 bases and 6 bases, there was a span of 10 bases. Germline V gives CDR1 LGHNA, CDR2 YSLEER. The CDR3 runs 13 residues.

This clone occurred a few times. The rearrangement joins TRBV9 to TRBJ2-3; 7 nucleotides agree with TRBD2. The germline V gene has CDR1 SGDLS and CDR2 YYNGEE. Losses at the gene ends were 1 base for V and 1 base for J; bases not matched to a gene: 6. The CDR3 contains 16 residues. CDR3 coding DNA: TGTGCCAGCAGCGTATCCCCGGGAGGAGGCACAGATACGCAGTATTTT. It encodes CASSVSPGGGTDTQYF.

The CDR3 DNA is TGTGCCAGCAGCAGGCCTAGCGGAGGCTACGAGCAGTACTTC. It specifies CASSRPSGGYEQYF. The chain is built from TRBV2 and TRBJ2-7; TRBD2 agrees at 7 bases. V lost 6 bases to trimming and J lost 3 bases; unmatched junction nucleotides: 8. CDR1 is SNHLY, CDR2 FYNNEI, per germline. CDR3 length equals 14 residues.

This clone was observed a single time. V is TRBV4-1 and J is TRBJ1-5; D gene ambiguous. CDR1 is MGHRA and CDR2 is YSYEKL in the germline V gene. This CDR3 has 16 residues. With 4 bases removed from V and 4 bases from J, the gap between germline ends came to 17 bases. The CDR3 region is CASSLVLGVPNQPQHF. The CDR3 DNA reads TGCGCCAGCAGCCTAGTCCTAGGCGTTCCTAATCAGCCCCAGCATTTT.

The gene calls are TRBV29-1 and TRBJ2-3, with D maybe TRBD1 (6 bases). V lost 1 base and J 2 bases, leaving 13 bases between the germline ends. CDR1 is SQVTM, CDR2 ANQGSEA, per germline. This CDR3 is 15 amino acids long. The CDR3 region has the DNA TGCAGCGTTGAAGTTATCGGGACACACACAGATACGCAGTATTTT. This gives the protein CSVEVIGTHTDTQYF.